This TCR beta chain was retrieved from a study of blood T cell repertoires in COVID-19. Across the whole study: The analysed material was cDNA or gDNA that came from T cells, B-cell-depleted T cells, or PBMCs.

Methods used by the authors: Counts of nucleated cells, estimated from reference gene primer amplification, were obtained. Sequencing used immunoSEQ multiplex PCR; TCRdb keeps in-frame clones, though not all of them. V, J and clone size derive from that table, while D and trimming were established from the DNA sequence. The table lists about 160,000 clones, about 80% of them singletons. Those enrolled, adults aged roughly 18 to 95 years, came from roughly 22 US areas. The CDR3 is 13 residues long. CDR1 and CDR2 (germline): LNHDA, SQIVND (reference sequence). V shed 1 base and J shed 1 base, with 4 bases lying between them.

The receptor was derived from a woman aged 55-69 years who had recovered from COVID-19. The chain is built from TRBV19 and TRBJ2-5; D gene uncertain. Source material: PBMCs or T cells enriched from blood (not recorded which). CDR3 amino acids: CASSIASQETQYF. The CDR3 region has the DNA TGTGCCAGTAGTATAGCCAGCCAAGAGACCCAGTACTTC.